This TCR beta chain was obtained from a study of a mutant IDH1 vaccine in newly diagnosed glioma. About the research overall: Previous treatment comprised radiotherapy, temozolomide, or both, mostly both.

The CDR3 extends over 17 amino acids. The trim removed 5 bases at V and 0 bases at J, leaving 10 bases unmatched. The germline V gene encodes CDR1 SEHNR and CDR2 FQNEAQ (reference sequence). As to time point: week 5, during vaccination. Doses of 300 ug of mutant IDH1 20-mer peptide were given with topical imiquimod. Profiling relied on immunoSEQ multiplex PCR, and the TCRdb table lists in-frame clones only, not all of them. The sample records 35,000 to 45,000 clones, 80% to 95% being singletons. By share, this clone ranks as medium-sized. The antigen is not known. The rearrangement links TRBV7-9 to TRBJ1-2; 9 bases line up with TRBD1. The sequencing here drew on PBMCs, taken from a glioma patient whose treatment included an IDH1 peptide vaccine. The receptor was isolated from a middle-aged man with glioma. The CDR3 spells CASSARDRVGANYGYTF. DNA for the CDR3: TGTGCCAGCAGCGCCCGGGACAGGGTAGGAGCTAACTATGGCTACACCTTC.